One sample yielded the 20 T cell receptor beta chains listed below, sequenced in a study of T cell responses to AZD1222 COVID-19 vaccine. Measured with immunoSEQ multiplex PCR; TCRdb has only the in-frame clones, and not every one. Among some 130,000 clones, around 90% were seen once, and the ten largest hold 2.8%. The source was peripheral blood, collected on day 0 of AZD1222 vaccination. The receptors were gathered from an adult in good health.

The chain uses TRBV24-1 and TRBJ2-5; 14 bases map to TRBD2. Germline CDR1 is KGHDR and CDR2 is SFDVKD. There are 17 residues in the CDR3. The trim removed 0 bases at V and 5 bases at J, leaving 4 bases unmatched. CDR3 amino acids: CATSDLGTSGGLETQYF. DNA of the CDR3: TGTGCCACCAGTGATTTGGGGACTAGCGGGGGTCTGGAGACCCAGTACTTC.

This rearrangement joins TRBV11-2 to TRBJ2-2; D possibly uses TRBD1 or TRBD2 (5 bases each). With 5 bases removed from V and 1 base from J, the gap between germline ends came to 11 bases. This CDR3 has 15 amino acids. CDR1 and CDR2 from the germline V gene are SGHAT and FQNNGV. The CDR3 sequence is CASSPGTGNTGELFF. CDR3 nucleotides: TGTGCCAGCAGCCCGGGGACGGGGAACACCGGGGAGCTGTTTTTT.

The V and J genes are TRBV5-1 and TRBJ2-6; no clear D. V was pared by 2 bases and J by 2 bases, with 5 bases between. The CDR3 runs to 14 residues. Germline V CDR1 and CDR2: SGHRS, YFSETQ. The CDR3 reads CASSLGTGANVLTF. The CDR3 nucleotides read TGCGCCAGCAGCTTAGGTACTGGGGCCAACGTCCTGACTTTC.

The chain joins TRBV19 to TRBJ1-5; D possibly corresponds to TRBD1 (5 bases). The CDR3 covers 14 residues. Germline CDR1 and CDR2: LNHDA and SQIVND (reference sequence). Trimming removed 10 bases from V and 7 bases from J, with 20 bases in between. The CDR3 nucleotides are TGTGCCACCGACTCAGGGTCCGGCGGACAGCCCCAGCATTTT. Protein: CATDSGSGGQPQHF. Full variable domain (rest looked up from reference TRBV19 and TRBJ1-5): DGGITQSPKYLFRKEGQNVTLSCEQNLNHDAMYWYRQDPGQGLRLIYYSQIVNDFQKGDIAEGYSVSREKKESFPLTVTSAQKNPTAFYLCATDSGSGGQPQHFGDGTRLSIL.

The chain combines TRBV19 with TRBJ2-5; 13 bases agree with TRBD2. V shed 4 bases and J 2 bases; nucleotides not matched to a gene: 4. Per the germline V gene, CDR1 is LNHDA and CDR2 is SQIVND (reference sequence). CDR3 length: 16 amino acids. The CDR3 is CASSKTSGRGQETQYF. DNA for the CDR3: TGTGCCAGTAGTAAAACTAGCGGGAGGGGGCAAGAGACCCAGTACTTC.

V usage is TRBV3-1 (or the pseudogene TRBV3-2) and J usage is TRBJ1-1; maybe TRBD1 (6 bases). CDR1 is LGHDT and CDR2 is YNNKEL in the germline V gene (reference sequence). Trimming took off 4 bases at V and 5 bases at J, with 14 bases between the two ends. This CDR3 is built from 14 residues. The CDR3 DNA reads TGTGCCAGCAGCCGGGACATCAGGGTTACTGAAGCTTTCTTT. Translating gives CASSRDIRVTEAFF.

The chain's CDR3 is CASSPDRTTYGYTF. In DNA, the CDR3 is TGTGCCAGCAGCCCGGACAGGACGACCTATGGCTACACCTTC. The chain combines TRBV5-5 with TRBJ1-2, with 7 nucleotides matching TRBD1. The CDR3 spans 14 residues. From germline, CDR1 is SGHKS and CDR2 YYEKEE (reference sequence). Trimming at V came to 4 bases and at J to 4 bases, leaving 7 bases not matched to a gene.

This chain links TRBV2 with TRBJ1-5, with D maybe TRBD1 (5 bases). The length of the CDR3 is 14 residues. CDR1 and CDR2 from the germline V gene are SNHLY and FYNNEI. Trimming removed 5 bases at V and 5 bases at J, with 13 bases between. The CDR3 reads CASSMTTDYQPQHF. The CDR3, as DNA: TGTGCCAGCAGTATGACGACAGATTATCAGCCCCAGCATTTT. Filled out from reference TRBV2 and TRBJ1-5, the complete variable domain reads EPEVTQTPSHQVTQMGQEVILRCVPISNHLYFYWYRQILGQKVEFLVSFYNNEISEKSEIFDDQFSVERPDGSNFTLKIRSTKLEDSAMYFCASSMTTDYQPQHFGDGTRLSIL.

The chain uses TRBV11-2 and TRBJ1-2; 11 bases match TRBD1. The length of the CDR3 is 15 residues. From germline, CDR1 is SGHAT and CDR2 FQNNGV. The ends lost 6 bases at V and 4 bases at J; junction bases unmatched: 7. The CDR3 sequence: CASSYAGTGGYGYTF. Written as DNA, the CDR3 is TGTGCCAGCAGTTACGCCGGGACAGGGGGCTATGGCTACACCTTC.

The rearrangement uses TRBV7-3 and TRBJ2-7; 7 bases line up with TRBD2. CDR1 is SGHTA and CDR2 is FQGTGA in the germline V gene. The ends lost 5 bases at V and 3 bases at J; junction bases unmatched: 13. The CDR3 contains 16 residues. CDR3 sequence (DNA): TGTGCCAGCAGCCCCCACCCTTTGCGGGGGTGCTACGAGCAGTACTTC. Translated: CASSPHPLRGCYEQYF.

A note on this clone: Its ends do not fully match the called genes, so a read error is possible. The chain carries TRBV27 and TRBJ1-3; no reliable D call. This CDR3 is 13 amino acids long. The germline CDR1 and CDR2 sequences are MNHEY and SMNVEV (reference sequence). Here the CDR3 reads CTSGSISGNTIYF. The CDR3 DNA reads as TGCACCTCGGGGAGCATCTCTGGAAACACCATATATTTT.

The chain uses TRBV5-4 and TRBJ1-1; unclear D gene. The CDR3 spans 16 residues. Germline V gene data show CDR1 as SGHNT and CDR2 as YYREEE (reference sequence). The V and J ends lost 1 base and 3 bases respectively, with 16 bases between them. The CDR3, as DNA: TGTGCCAGCAGCTTGTCGATGAGGGCTGGGGACACTGAAGCTTTCTTT. Protein: CASSLSMRAGDTEAFF. Full variable domain (missing parts from reference TRBV5-4 and TRBJ1-1): ETGVTQSPTHLIKTRGQQVTLRCSSQSGHNTVSWYQQALGQGPQFIFQYYREEENGRGNFPPRFSGLQFPNYSSELNVNALELDDSALYLCASSLSMRAGDTEAFFGQGTRLTVV.

The CDR3 spells CASSYRRGTGSYEQYF. CDR3 nucleotides: TGTGCCAGCAGTTACCGACGGGGGACAGGGTCCTACGAGCAGTACTTC. The rearrangement uses TRBV6-5 and TRBJ2-7, with 9 bases matching TRBD1. V gave up 2 bases and J gave up 1 base; unmatched junction bases: 6. The CDR3 spans 16 residues. Germline CDR1 is MNHEY and CDR2 is SVGAGI.

V gene TRBV2 combines with J gene TRBJ2-7, with D unresolved. The ends were cut back, 5 bases at V and 4 bases at J, with 21 bases in the middle. Per the germline V gene, CDR1 is SNHLY and CDR2 is FYNNEI. The CDR3 consists of 16 residues. The DNA for the CDR3 is TGTGCCAGCAGTCCTCCCCGACTTCGGTTCAAGTACGAGCAGTACTTC. It specifies CASSPPRLRFKYEQYF.

This clone was counted many times. The chain carries TRBV6-1 and TRBJ1-6; D is unclear. The CDR3 length is 16 residues. Germline V gene lookup returns CDR1 MNHNS and CDR2 SASEGT. Trimming stripped 4 bases from V and 7 bases from J, with 17 bases between. The CDR3 here is CASSGQAVLSNSPLHF. CDR3 in DNA: TGTGCCAGCAGTGGGCAGGCTGTGCTCTCGAATTCACCCCTCCACTTT.

The V call is TRBV6-5, the J call TRBJ2-3; 8 nucleotides agree with TRBD1. The CDR3 sequence is 16 residues long. V shed 4 bases and J 6 bases; nucleotides not matched to a gene: 12. Germline V gene lookup returns CDR1 MNHEY and CDR2 SVGAGI. The CDR3 coding sequence is TGTGCCAGCAGTTGGTGGGACAGGACCTTGGTTGATACGCAGTATTTT. The encoded protein is CASSWWDRTLVDTQYF.

This chain connects TRBV7-3 to TRBJ1-1; tentative D call: TRBD1 (5 bases). V was trimmed by 1 base and J by 3 bases, leaving 9 bases between them. The germline V gene encodes CDR1 SGHTA and CDR2 FQGTGA. This CDR3 is 14 amino acids long. CDR3 amino acids: CASSLSLGDTEAFF. For the CDR3, the DNA is TGTGCCAGCAGCTTAAGTCTGGGGGACACTGAAGCTTTCTTT.

The chain combines TRBV9 with TRBJ1-1; D is possibly TRBD1 (6 bases). This CDR3 is built from 12 residues. Germline V gene lookup returns CDR1 SGDLS and CDR2 YYNGEE. The germline V and J ends were trimmed by 7 bases and 8 bases, with 15 bases remaining between them. The CDR3 DNA reads as TGTGCCAGCTACGGAGTACAGGGAGAAGCTTTCTTT. Translation: CASYGVQGEAFF.

In DNA form, the CDR3 reads TGTGCCAGCAGTTTAAGGGGGGGGACAGGGATGGTCGAAAAACTGTTTTTT. Its translation: CASSLRGGTGMVEKLFF. The genes are TRBV27 and TRBJ1-4; 9 bases are shared with TRBD1. Germline-derived CDR1 and CDR2 are MNHEY and SMNVEV (reference sequence). V was pared by 2 bases and J by 8 bases, with 12 bases of the junction left unmatched. This CDR3 is 17 amino acids long. Full variable domain (remainder filled in from reference TRBV27 and TRBJ1-4): EAQVTQNPRYLITVTGKKLTVTCSQNMNHEYMSWYRQDPGLGLRQIYYSMNVEVTDKGDVPEGYKVSRKEKRNFPLILESPSPNQTSLYFCASSLRGGTGMVEKLFFGSGTQLSVL.

The V and J genes are TRBV2 and TRBJ2-5; 7 bases agree with TRBD1. The CDR3 is made up of 13 amino acids. Germline trimming cut 7 bases from V and 5 bases from J; bases unmatched to any gene: 7. CDR1 is SNHLY and CDR2 is FYNNEI in the germline V gene. The CDR3 here is CASKEGARETQYF. DNA for the CDR3: TGTGCCAGCAAAGAGGGGGCCAGGGAGACCCAGTACTTC.